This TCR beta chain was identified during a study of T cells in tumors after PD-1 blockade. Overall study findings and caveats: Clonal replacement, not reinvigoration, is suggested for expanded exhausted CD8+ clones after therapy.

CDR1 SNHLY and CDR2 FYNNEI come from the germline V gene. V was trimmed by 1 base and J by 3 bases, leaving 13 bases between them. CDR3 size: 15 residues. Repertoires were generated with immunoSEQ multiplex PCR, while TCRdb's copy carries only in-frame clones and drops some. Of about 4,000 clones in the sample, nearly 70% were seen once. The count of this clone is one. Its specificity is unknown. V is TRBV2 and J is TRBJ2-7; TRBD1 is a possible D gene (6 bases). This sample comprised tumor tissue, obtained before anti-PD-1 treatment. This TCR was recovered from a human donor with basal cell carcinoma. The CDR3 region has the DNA TGTGCCAGCAGTGAAGGGGGCAGGGGCAGCTACGAGCAGTACTTC. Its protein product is CASSEGGRGSYEQYF.